Presented here are 22 T cell receptor beta chains from one specimen sequenced in a study of graft-versus-host responses after intestinal transplantation. TCRdb's table, derived via immunoSEQ multiplex PCR, lists solely in-frame clones and lacks some. There are over 100,000 clones in the sample; around 94% occur only once, and approximately 0.22% lies in the top ten. No antigen has been assigned to these receptors. The specimen comprised unstimulated CD4+ T cells sorted from spleen or lymph node cells, sampled before transplant. The receptors were gathered from a human donor who was the organ donor for an intestinal transplant.

V usage is TRBV30 and J usage is TRBJ2-4, with unresolved D. Trimming shortened V by 0 bases and J by 7 bases, and 13 bases separated the two germline ends. This CDR3 region has 14 residues. The germline gives CDR1 GTSNPN, CDR2 SVGIG (reference sequence). In DNA, the CDR3 is TGTGCCTGGAGTGTACGATGGCAGGTTAACATTCAGTACTTC. Amino acid sequence: CAWSVRWQVNIQYF.

Remarks on this clone: The same CDR3 also results from other DNA sequences found in this sample. The chain joins TRBV7-9 to TRBJ2-7, with 9 nucleotides matching TRBD1. Trimming removed 3 bases from V and 4 bases from J; junction bases left unmatched: 4. The length of the CDR3 is 14 residues. Germline V gene sequence: CDR1 SEHNR, CDR2 FQNEAQ (reference sequence). In nucleotides, the CDR3 is TGTGCCAGCAGCTTCGGGACAGGGTATTACGAGCAGTACTTC. This sequence encodes CASSFGTGYYEQYF.

Written as DNA, the CDR3 is TGTGCCAGCAAGGTCGGGGGACACACCTACGAGCAGTACTTC. Amino acid sequence: CASKVGGHTYEQYF. This sequence joins TRBV6-1 and TRBJ2-7, with D possibly called TRBD1 or TRBD2 (6 bases each). CDR1 is MNHNS and CDR2 is SASEGT in the germline V gene. This CDR3 has 14 amino acids. V shed 7 bases and J shed 2 bases, with 15 bases lying between them.

On this clone itself: One junction end disagrees with the germline gene, perhaps due to a read error. This CDR3 is also generated by other DNA sequences in the sample. This chain joins TRBV19 and TRBJ2-7; the D gene could be TRBD1 or TRBD2 (5 bases each). Germline values: CDR1 LNHDA, CDR2 SQIVND (reference sequence). The CDR3 runs to 16 residues. CDR3 sequence (DNA): TGTGCCAGTAGTAGGGCCGGGACCTGGTCGCTCTACGAGCAGTATTTC. It codes for CASSRAGTWSLYEQYF. Supplemented by reference TRBV19 and TRBJ2-7, the full variable domain reads DGGITQSPKYLFRKEGQNVTLSCEQNLNHDAMYWYRQDPGQGLRLIYYSQIVNDFQKGDIAEGYSVSREKKESFPLTVTSAQKNPTAFYLCASSRAGTWSLYEQYFGPGTRLTVT.

The chain employs TRBV18 and TRBJ1-2, with a weak D call TRBD1 (5 bases). Germline CDR1 KGHSH, CDR2 LQKENI. The V end lost 4 bases, the J end lost 0 bases, and 15 bases lay between the germline ends. The CDR3 runs to 16 residues. As DNA, the CDR3 is TGTGCCAGCTCACTCCCCCGACAGTCTTCTAACTATGGCTACACCTTC. It codes for CASSLPRQSSNYGYTF.

This rearrangement joins TRBV6-1 to TRBJ2-1; 7 nucleotides line up with TRBD2. V gave up 1 base and J gave up 8 bases; unmatched junction bases: 14. Germline V gene sequence: CDR1 MNHNS, CDR2 SASEGT. CDR3 size: 17 residues. The CDR3 DNA sequence: TGTGCCAGCAGTGAAGTGTTCTGGCGGGAGTGGAACGATGAGCAGTTCTTC. This translates into CASSEVFWREWNDEQFF.

The chain couples TRBV18 to TRBJ2-7; TRBD2 agrees at 13 bases. V lost 4 bases and J lost 2; bases outside the gene matches: 2. The length of the CDR3 is 15 residues. The germline gives CDR1 KGHSH, CDR2 LQKENI. As DNA, the CDR3 is TGTGCCAGCTCACTAGGGACTAGCGGGACCTACGAGCAGTACTTC. Its protein is CASSLGTSGTYEQYF.

The chain links TRBV28 to TRBJ1-1, with D perhaps TRBD1 (5 bases). CDR1 and CDR2 from the germline V gene are MDHEN and SYDVKM. Deletions cut 5 bases from V and 1 base from J, with 11 bases between. The CDR3 is 14 residues long. DNA for the CDR3: TGTGCCAGCAGTCCAGGGAGTCGGAACACTGAAGCTTTCTTT. It encodes CASSPGSRNTEAFF.

The chain uses TRBV28 and TRBJ2-7, with D possibly matching TRBD1 (5 bases). Near its end, the DNA agrees better with TRBJ2-5, so the J call may be wrong. This CDR3 comprises 14 residues. The germline V gene encodes CDR1 MDHEN and CDR2 SYDVKM. CDR3 DNA sequence: TGTGCCAGCAGTTTAAGTCCAGGGCGAAAGACCCAGTACTTC. Its translation: CASSLSPGRKTQYF.

This clone was found a few times. J is TRBJ2-6 and V is TRBV7-9; perhaps TRBD2 as D (5 bases). V lost 4 bases, J lost 4 bases, and 11 bases lay in between. The CDR3 runs 15 residues. Germline V gives CDR1 SEHNR, CDR2 FQNEAQ (reference sequence). The chain's CDR3 is CASSSIRGGANVLTF. CDR3 DNA: TGTGCCAGCAGCTCAATCCGCGGGGGGGCCAACGTCCTGACTTTC.

The J gene is TRBJ1-3, the V gene TRBV4-1; the match to TRBD1 covers 7 bases. Unmatched junction bases numbered 7, after V lost 3 bases and J lost 2 bases. Germline-derived CDR1 and CDR2 are MGHRA and YSYEKL. The CDR3 runs to 16 residues. The CDR3 protein is CASSQGVTGPGNTIYF. The DNA of the CDR3 is TGCGCCAGCAGCCAGGGCGTGACAGGGCCTGGAAACACCATATATTTT.

The CDR3 sequence: CASSLDRGPYEQYF. CDR3 nucleotide sequence: TGTGCCAGCAGCTTAGATCGGGGGCCTTACGAGCAGTACTTC. The chain carries TRBV11-2 and TRBJ2-7; either TRBD1 or TRBD2 may supply D (6 bases each). The CDR3 totals 14 residues. V dropped 0 bases and J dropped 4 bases, with 10 bases sitting between them. Germline V gene data show CDR1 as SGHAT and CDR2 as FQNNGV.

The genes are TRBV7-2 and TRBJ2-7, with 8 bases matching TRBD2. Germline trimming cut 3 bases from V and 1 base from J; bases unmatched to any gene: 11. The CDR3 length is 17 residues. In germline, CDR1 is SGHTA, CDR2 FQGNSA. CDR3 residues: CASSFIAGHMSSYEQYF. CDR3 DNA sequence: TGTGCCAGCAGCTTTATAGCGGGACACATGAGTTCCTACGAGCAGTACTTC.

This rearrangement joins TRBV19 to TRBJ2-7; 8 bases line up with TRBD1. Germline CDR1 LNHDA, CDR2 SQIVND (reference sequence). CDR3 size: 15 residues. Trimming at V came to 5 bases and at J to 0 bases, leaving 6 bases not matched to a gene. This CDR3 is CASSARDRPSYEQYF. The CDR3 DNA is TGTGCCAGTAGTGCACGGGACAGGCCCTCCTACGAGCAGTACTTC.

Only a few counts were recorded for this clone. This chain uses TRBV9 with TRBJ2-1; a weak D match, TRBD1 (6 bases). V was trimmed by 10 bases and J by 4 bases, leaving 21 bases between them. From germline, CDR1 is SGDLS and CDR2 YYNGEE. This CDR3 spans 15 amino acids. The CDR3, as DNA: TGTGCCCCCAGGCAGACCTCAGGGGATTACAATGAGCAGTTCTTC. The encoded protein is CAPRQTSGDYNEQFF.

The chain has TRBV5-1 and TRBJ2-2; 8 bases agree with TRBD2. The CDR3 is 15 residues long. With V trimmed by 4 bases and J by 4 bases, 6 bases remained unmatched. Germline V gene data show CDR1 as SGHRS and CDR2 as YFSETQ. The CDR3: CASSGLLAVTGELFF. In DNA form, the CDR3 reads TGCGCCAGCAGCGGACTACTAGCGGTCACCGGGGAGCTGTTTTTT.

The rearrangement joins TRBV11-3 to TRBJ2-3; D may be TRBD2 (6 bases). This CDR3 has 12 residues. Germline V gives CDR1 SGHNT, CDR2 YENEEA. The V gene lost 5 bases and the J gene lost 8 bases, with 11 bases spanning the gap. The CDR3 coding sequence is TGTGCCAGCAGCGGGGGGAGTGGTACGCAGTATTTT. It specifies CASSGGSGTQYF.

J is TRBJ2-1 and V is TRBV27; the match to TRBD2 covers 12 bases. Per the germline V gene, CDR1 is MNHEY and CDR2 is SMNVEV (reference sequence). The CDR3 spans 18 residues. V was pared by 6 bases and J by 0 bases, with 9 bases of the junction left unmatched. The CDR3 DNA reads as TGTGCCAGCAGCGGACTAGCGGGAAAATCTAGCTCCTACAATGAGCAGTTCTTC. This translates into CASSGLAGKSSSYNEQFF.

In this sample, this clone turned up once. This chain connects TRBV7-9 to TRBJ2-7, with TRBD2 identical over 7 bases. The CDR3 loop spans 12 amino acids. Germline V gives CDR1 SEHNR, CDR2 FQNEAQ (reference sequence). Unmatched junction bases numbered 1, after V lost 3 bases and J lost 5 bases. The CDR3 sequence is CASSFTSDEQYF. CDR3 nucleotide sequence: TGTGCCAGCAGCTTCACTAGCGACGAGCAGTACTTC.

Concerning this clone: In the same sample, other DNA sequences code for this CDR3. The CDR3 DNA follows: TGTGCCAGTAGTACGACTAGCGGGAGGGCCTCATCCTACGAGCAGTACTTC. Its protein product is CASSTTSGRASSYEQYF. This rearrangement joins TRBV19 to TRBJ2-7; TRBD2 matches 14 bases. This CDR3 region has 17 residues. V shed 4 bases, J shed 1 base, and the junction held 6 bases outside the gene matches. Germline V gene sequence: CDR1 LNHDA, CDR2 SQIVND (reference sequence). Variable domain in full (rest from reference TRBV19 and TRBJ2-7): DGGITQSPKYLFRKEGQNVTLSCEQNLNHDAMYWYRQDPGQGLRLIYYSQIVNDFQKGDIAEGYSVSREKKESFPLTVTSAQKNPTAFYLCASSTTSGRASSYEQYFGPGTRLTVT.

The DNA for the CDR3 is TGTGCCAGCAACTGGGGTCTCTCATACGAGCAGTACTTC. It translates to CASNWGLSYEQYF. V gene TRBV2 combines with J gene TRBJ2-7; the D is unclear. Germline assignment: CDR1 SNHLY and CDR2 FYNNEI. The CDR3 sequence is 13 residues long. Deletions cut 7 bases from V and 4 bases from J, with 14 bases between. Supplemented by reference TRBV2 and TRBJ2-7, the full variable domain reads EPEVTQTPSHQVTQMGQEVILRCVPISNHLYFYWYRQILGQKVEFLVSFYNNEISEKSEIFDDQFSVERPDGSNFTLKIRSTKLEDSAMYFCASNWGLSYEQYFGPGTRLTVT.

This chain joins TRBV5-1 and TRBJ1-3; TRBD1 matches at 7 bases. Trimming cost V 0 bases and J 10 bases; bases outside gene matches: 10. The CDR3 is 15 residues long. Germline CDR1 and CDR2: SGHRS and YFSETQ. CDR3 residues: CASSLGEGALRTIYF. DNA for the CDR3: TGCGCCAGCAGCTTGGGCGAGGGGGCCCTGAGGACCATATATTTT.